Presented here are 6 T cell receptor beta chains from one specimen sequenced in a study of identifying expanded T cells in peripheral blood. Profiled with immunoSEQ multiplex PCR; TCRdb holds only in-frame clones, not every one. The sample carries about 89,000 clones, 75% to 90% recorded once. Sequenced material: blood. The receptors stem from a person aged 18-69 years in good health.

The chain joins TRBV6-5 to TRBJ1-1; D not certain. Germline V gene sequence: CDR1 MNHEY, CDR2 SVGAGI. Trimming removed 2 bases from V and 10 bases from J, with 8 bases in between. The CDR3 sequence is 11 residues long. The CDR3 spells CASSYKGGAFF. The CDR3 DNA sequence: TGTGCCAGCAGTTACAAGGGAGGAGCTTTCTTT.

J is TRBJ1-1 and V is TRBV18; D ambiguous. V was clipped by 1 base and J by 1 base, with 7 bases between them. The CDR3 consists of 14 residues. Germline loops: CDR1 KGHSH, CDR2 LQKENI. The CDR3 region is CASSPHTSNTEAFF. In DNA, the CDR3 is TGTGCCAGCTCACCACACACCTCGAACACTGAAGCTTTCTTT.

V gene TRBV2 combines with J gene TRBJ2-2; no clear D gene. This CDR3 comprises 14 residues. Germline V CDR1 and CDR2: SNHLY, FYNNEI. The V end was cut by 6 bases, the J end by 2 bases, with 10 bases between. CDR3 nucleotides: TGTGCCAGCAGAGCTTACAGAAACACCGGGGAGCTGTTTTTT. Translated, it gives CASRAYRNTGELFF.

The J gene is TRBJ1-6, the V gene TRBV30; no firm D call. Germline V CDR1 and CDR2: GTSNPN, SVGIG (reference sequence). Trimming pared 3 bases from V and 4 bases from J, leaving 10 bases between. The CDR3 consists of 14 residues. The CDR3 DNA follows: TGTGCCTGGAGCCCGAATTCTTATAATTCACCCCTCCACTTT. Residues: CAWSPNSYNSPLHF.

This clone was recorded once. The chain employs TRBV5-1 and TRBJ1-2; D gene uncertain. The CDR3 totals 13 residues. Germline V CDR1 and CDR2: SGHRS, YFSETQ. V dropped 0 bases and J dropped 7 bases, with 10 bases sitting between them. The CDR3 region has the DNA TGCGCCAGCAGCTTGGACCCCTCGGTTGGCTACACCTTC. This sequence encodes CASSLDPSVGYTF. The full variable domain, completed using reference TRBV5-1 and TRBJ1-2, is KAGVTQTPRYLIKTRGQQVTLSCSPISGHRSVSWYQQTPGQGLQFLFEYFSETQRNKGNFPGRFSGRQFSNSRSEMNVSTLELGDSALYLCASSLDPSVGYTFGSGTRLTVV.

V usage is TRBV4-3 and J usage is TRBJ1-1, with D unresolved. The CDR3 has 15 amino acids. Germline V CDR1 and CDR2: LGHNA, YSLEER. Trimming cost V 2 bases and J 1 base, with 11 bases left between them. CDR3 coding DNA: TGCGCCAGCAGCCAATCATTCTGGGGGAACACTGAAGCTTTCTTT. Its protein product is CASSQSFWGNTEAFF.